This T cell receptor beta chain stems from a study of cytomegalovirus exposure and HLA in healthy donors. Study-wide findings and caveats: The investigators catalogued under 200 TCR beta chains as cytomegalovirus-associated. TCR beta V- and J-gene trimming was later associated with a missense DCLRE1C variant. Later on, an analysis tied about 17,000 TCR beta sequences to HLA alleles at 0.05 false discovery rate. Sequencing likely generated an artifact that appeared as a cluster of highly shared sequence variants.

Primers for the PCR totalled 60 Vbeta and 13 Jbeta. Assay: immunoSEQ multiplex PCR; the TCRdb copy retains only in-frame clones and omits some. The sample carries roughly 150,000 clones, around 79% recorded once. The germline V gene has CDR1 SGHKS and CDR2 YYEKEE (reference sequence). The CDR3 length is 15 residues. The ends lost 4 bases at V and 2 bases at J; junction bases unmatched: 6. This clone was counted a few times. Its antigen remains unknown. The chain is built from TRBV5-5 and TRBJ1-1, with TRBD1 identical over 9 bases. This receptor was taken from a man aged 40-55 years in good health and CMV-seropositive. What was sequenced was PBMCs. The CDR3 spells CASSNTGGVNTEAFF. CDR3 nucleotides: TGTGCCAGCAGCAATACAGGGGGCGTCAACACTGAAGCTTTCTTT.